A selection of T cell receptor beta chains follows, all from one sample in a study of regulatory T cells in long-lasting Graves disease. TCRdb re-analysed the multiplex PCR reads in MiXCR, keeping a single row per CDR3 protein. The profile shows roughly 400,000 distinct CDR3 sequences, over 20% of them singletons. The sequenced sample was peripheral blood mononuclear cells (PBMCs), obtained when the disease was refractory, from a patient treated with antithyroid drugs. Receptors were obtained from a female donor with Graves disease. CDR3s include the opening cysteine and the closing phenylalanine or tryptophan. D genes are given only for firm matches. Size is stated for part of the rows, as once, few or many counts, or as a class when the clone is expanded.

v_gene	j_gene	abundance	d_gene	CDR3nt	CDR3aa
TRBV6-6	TRBJ2-6	.	.	TGTGCCAGCAGTTACTCGATAGGGGGGGCAAGTGGGGCCAACGTCCTGACTTTC	CASSYSIGGASGANVLTF
TRBV2	TRBJ2-7	many	TRBD1	TGTGCCAGCAGTGCGACAGGGCCTGACGCTTCCTACGAGCAGTACTTC	CASSATGPDASYEQYF
TRBV6-1	TRBJ2-7	many	TRBD2	TGTGCCAGCAGTCAACGACTAGCGGGGTACGAGCAGTACTTC	CASSQRLAGYEQYF
TRBV28	TRBJ1-1	many	.	TGTGCCAGCAGTTTTGCTGAACCGAACACTGAAGCTTTCTTT	CASSFAEPNTEAFF
TRBV6-1	TRBJ2-5	many	.	TGTGCCAGCAGTGAAACTGTTGTTCGGACCCAGTACTTC	CASSETVVRTQYF
TRBV2	TRBJ2-5	many	.	TGTGCCAGCAGTGAAAGTAAATTGGAGACCCAGTACTTC	CASSESKLETQYF
TRBV6-2/TRBV6-3	TRBJ1-5	.	.	TGTGCCAGCGGTGGCCCGGGGGGTCGGGCCCAGCATTTT	CASGGPGGRAQHF
TRBV15	TRBJ1-2	many	TRBD1	TGTGCCACCAGCAGGACAGGGGATGGCTACACCTTC	CATSRTGDGYTF
TRBV2	TRBJ2-7	many	.	TGTGCCAGCAGTGAATACGCTCTCTACGAGCAGTACTTC	CASSEYALYEQYF
TRBV15	TRBJ2-7	many	TRBD1	TGTGCCACCAGCAGAGTGAGGGGACAGGGTAGCCCCTACGAGCAGTACTTC	CATSRVRGQGSPYEQYF
TRBV15	TRBJ2-2	.	.	TGTGCCACCAGCCCGACCCATAGCAGGAACACCGGGGAGCTGTTTTTT	CATSPTHSRNTGELFF
TRBV10-2	TRBJ2-7	.	TRBD1	TGCGCCAGCAGGGGGACAGGGGGCTCCTTCGAGCAGTACTTC	CASRGTGGSFEQYF
TRBV11-3	TRBJ2-1	.	TRBD1	TGTGCCAGCAGCACCGGACAGGGACACCCCAATGAGCAGTTCTTC	CASSTGQGHPNEQFF
TRBV5-1	TRBJ1-1	few	.	TGCGCCAGCAGCTTGAACCAGGGCCCGGGAGGCACTGAAGCTTTCTTT	CASSLNQGPGGTEAFF
TRBV7-2	TRBJ2-3	few	.	TGTGCCAGCAGCCCGGGTCAGACTAGCACAGATACGCAGTATTTT	CASSPGQTSTDTQYF
TRBV20-1	TRBJ2-1	.	.	TGCAGTACCGAGCTGGGCTACCGTAGGGACAATGAGCAGTTCTTC	CSTELGYRRDNEQFF
TRBV27	TRBJ1-1	few	.	TGTGCCAGCAGTACCTATAATTTAGGGAGTGAAGCTTTCTTT	CASSTYNLGSEAFF